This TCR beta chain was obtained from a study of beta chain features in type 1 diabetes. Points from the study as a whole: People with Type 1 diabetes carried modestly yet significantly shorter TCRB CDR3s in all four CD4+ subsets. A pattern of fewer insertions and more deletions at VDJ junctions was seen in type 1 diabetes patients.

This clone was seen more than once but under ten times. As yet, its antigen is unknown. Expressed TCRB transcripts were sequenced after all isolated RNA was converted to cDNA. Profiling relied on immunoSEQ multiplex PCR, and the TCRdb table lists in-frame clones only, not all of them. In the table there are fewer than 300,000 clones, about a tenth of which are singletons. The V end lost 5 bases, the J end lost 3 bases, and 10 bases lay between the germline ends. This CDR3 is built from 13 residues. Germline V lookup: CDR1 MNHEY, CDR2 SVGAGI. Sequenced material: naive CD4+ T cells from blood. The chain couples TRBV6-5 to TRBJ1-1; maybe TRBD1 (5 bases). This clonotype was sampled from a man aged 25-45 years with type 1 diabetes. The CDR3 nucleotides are TGTGCCAGCAGTCCCAGACAGTACACTGAAGCTTTCTTT. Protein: CASSPRQYTEAFF.